These 17 T cell receptor beta chains were sequenced from one sample in a study of patients and donors after allogeneic stem cell transplantation. TCRdb reprocessed the RT-PCR reads via MiXCR and lists one record per CDR3 protein. The table records some 150,000 distinct CDR3 sequences, roughly 35% of them present only once. Sequenced input: blood, either unsorted or a sorted T cell fraction (not recorded which). The receptor set was obtained from a human donor who was either an allogeneic HSCT recipient or a stem cell or donor lymphocyte infusion donor (not recorded which). It is not recorded whose cells these are; they may come from a transplant donor.

This clonotype was counted a few times. The chain uses TRBV29-1 and TRBJ1-1, with D perhaps matching TRBD1 (5 bases). Trimming shortened V by 5 bases and J by 4 bases, and 14 bases separated the two germline ends. The CDR3 runs to 13 residues. The germline V gene has CDR1 SQVTM and CDR2 ANQGSEA. CDR3 amino acids: CSVPGIRSTEAFF. The CDR3 bases are TGCAGCGTTCCAGGGATTCGGAGCACTGAAGCTTTCTTT.

The rearrangement joins TRBV7-8 to TRBJ2-3; 10 nucleotides match TRBD2. Germline CDR1 and CDR2: SGHVS and FQNEAQ. V shed 5 bases, J shed 2 bases, and the junction held 7 bases outside the gene matches. The CDR3 runs 16 residues. The CDR3 nucleotides read TGTGCCAGCAGCCCTTTAGCGGGGGGCGTCACAGATACGCAGTATTTT. This encodes CASSPLAGGVTDTQYF. Full variable domain (missing parts from reference TRBV7-8 and TRBJ2-3): GAGVSQSPRYKVAKRGQDVALRCDPISGHVSLFWYQQALGQGPEFLTYFQNEAQLDKSGLPSDRFFAERPEGSVSTLKIQRTQQEDSAVYLCASSPLAGGVTDTQYFGPGTRLTVL.

The J gene is TRBJ1-1, the V gene TRBV6-6, with a possible D match to TRBD1 (6 bases). Germline lookup yields CDR1 MNHNY and CDR2 SVGAGI (reference sequence). There are 11 residues in the CDR3. The V end was cut by 5 bases, the J end by 11 bases, with 12 bases between. CDR3 sequence: CASSRTVEAFF. The CDR3 coding sequence is TGTGCCAGCAGTCGGACAGTTGAGGCTTTCTTT.

The J gene is TRBJ2-1, the V gene TRBV5-6, with TRBD2 identical over 11 bases. CDR1 and CDR2 from the germline V gene are SGHDT and YYEEEE. V shed 4 bases and J 8 bases; nucleotides not matched to a gene: 14. There are 17 residues in the CDR3. The CDR3 here is CASSRGVTSGVGDEQFF. The CDR3 DNA reads TGTGCCAGCAGCCGTGGCGTGACTAGCGGGGTTGGGGATGAGCAGTTCTTC.

The chain couples TRBV5-6 to TRBJ2-1, with D tentatively TRBD1 or TRBD2 (5 bases each). V was clipped by 4 bases and J by 8 bases, with 10 bases between them. From germline, CDR1 is SGHDT and CDR2 YYEEEE. This CDR3 comprises 12 residues. The CDR3 sequence is CASSMGRDEQFF. The CDR3 DNA reads TGTGCCAGCAGCATGGGACGCGATGAGCAGTTCTTC.

This clonotype was counted ten times or more. The rearrangement uses TRBV12-3 or TRBV12-4 and TRBJ1-1; D uncertain. Trimming shortened V by 5 bases and J by 9 bases, and 22 bases separated the two germline ends. The CDR3 has 15 residues. The CDR3 DNA reads TGTGCCAGCAGTCTCCATCCTACGCCACTCTACAAAGCTTTCTTT. Protein product: CASSLHPTPLYKAFF.

The DNA for the CDR3 is TGCAGTGCTGGCATGACAGGCATTTATAATTCACCCCTCCACTTT. Translating it yields CSAGMTGIYNSPLHF. The chain carries TRBV20-1 and TRBJ1-6; weak D call: TRBD1 (6 bases). CDR1 is DFQATT, CDR2 SNEGSKA, per germline (reference sequence). The CDR3 totals 15 residues. V lost 5 bases, J lost 4 bases, and 15 bases lay in between.

CDR3: CASSKNPLDTGELFF. The CDR3 DNA reads TGTGCCAGCAGCAAAAACCCACTAGATACCGGGGAGCTGTTTTTT. The chain carries TRBV3-1 and TRBJ2-2; D may be TRBD2 (5 bases). CDR3 size: 15 residues. Germline V gene sequence: CDR1 LGHDT, CDR2 YNNKEL (reference sequence). Trimming took 5 bases from V and 5 from J, leaving 15 bases between them.

The CDR3 nucleotides are TGTGCCAGCAGCGTAGACGGACGGGTGAACACTGAAGCTTTCTTT. It specifies CASSVDGRVNTEAFF. The chain links TRBV9 to TRBJ1-1; D call uncertain. V lost 0 bases and J lost 0, with 9 bases in between. The CDR3 has 15 amino acids. CDR1 SGDLS and CDR2 YYNGEE come from the germline V gene.

J is TRBJ1-6 and V is TRBV4-1, with D unresolved. CDR1 and CDR2 from the germline V gene are MGHRA and YSYEKL. Trimming removed 2 bases at V and 9 bases at J, with 17 bases between. The CDR3 spans 16 residues. CDR3 nucleotides: TGCGCCAGCAGCCAACCCACTGAAAGTAGAGGTTCACCCCTCCACTTT. It codes for CASSQPTESRGSPLHF.

Comment on this clonotype: A junction end diverges from the germline sequence, so it may reflect a read error. This chain connects TRBV29-1 to TRBJ2-4; D may match TRBD1 or TRBD2 (5 bases each). The CDR3 runs to 13 residues. Germline CDR1 and CDR2: SQVTM and ANQGSEA. CDR3 sequence (DNA): TGCAGCGTCGAAGGGGAGGCCAAAAACATTCAGTACTTC. This codes for CSVEGEAKNIQYF.

The V call is TRBV7-9, the J call TRBJ1-1; no reliable D call. The CDR3 has 12 amino acids. V was shortened by 8 bases and J by 1 base, with 8 bases between the two germline ends. Germline CDR1 is SEHNR and CDR2 is FQNEAQ (reference sequence). The CDR3 sequence: CASGRENTEAFF. As DNA, the CDR3 is TGTGCCAGCGGCCGGGAGAACACTGAAGCTTTCTTT.

This clonotype was observed a few times. The V gene is TRBV2, the J gene TRBJ2-5; a weak D match, TRBD1 (5 bases). The V end was cut by 0 bases, the J end by 10 bases, with 15 bases between. This CDR3 comprises 14 residues. Per germline, CDR1 SNHLY and CDR2 FYNNEI. CDR3 in DNA: TGTGCCAGCAGTGAAGCGGCAGGTGGGGCAGGCCAGTACTTC. The encoded protein is CASSEAAGGAGQYF.

This clonotype was seen only a few times. This may be a read error: a much more frequent sequence differs by one nucleotide. CDR3 nucleotides: TGTGCCAGCAGCCCGACAGGGGCCACTGAAGCTTTCTTT. It specifies CASSPTGATEAFF. V is TRBV7-2 and J is TRBJ1-1, with 8 bases that match TRBD1. After removal of 5 bases from V and 4 bases from J, the junction contained 3 bases not matched to a gene. This CDR3 is 13 amino acids long. Germline loops: CDR1 SGHTA, CDR2 FQGNSA.

A few counts support this clonotype. One end of the junction varies from germline; a read error may be responsible. The V gene is TRBV6-1, the J gene TRBJ2-2, with unresolved D. CDR1 is MNHNS, CDR2 SASEGT, per germline. The CDR3 is 15 amino acids. The CDR3 sequence is CASSEAGAKTGELFF. The CDR3 DNA sequence: TGTGCCAGCAGTGAAGCCGGAGCGAAAACCGGGGAGCTGTTTTTT.

The rearrangement joins TRBV5-6 to TRBJ1-5, with TRBD1 as a possible D gene (5 bases). Germline V CDR1 and CDR2: SGHDT, YYEEEE. V was cut by 4 bases and J by 4 bases, with 15 bases left in between. This CDR3 has 15 residues. CDR3 region: CASSLGRGRNQPQHF. In nucleotides, the CDR3 is TGTGCCAGCAGCCTCGGGAGGGGTCGAAATCAGCCCCAGCATTTT. The entire variable domain, with the rest obtained from reference TRBV5-6 and TRBJ1-5, is as follows: DAGVTQSPTHLIKTRGQQVTLRCSPKSGHDTVSWYQQALGQGPQFIFQYYEEEERQRGNFPDRFSGHQFPNYSSELNVNALLLGDSALYLCASSLGRGRNQPQHFGDGTRLSIL.

In its sample, this clonotype was seen a few times. This sequence joins TRBV12-3 or TRBV12-4 and TRBJ2-2, with 11 bases lining up with TRBD2. With 6 bases clipped from V and 1 base from J, the junction kept 4 bases outside the gene matches. CDR3 length: 16 residues. CDR3: CASRPTSGGNTGELFF. As DNA, the CDR3 is TGTGCCAGCAGACCTACTAGCGGGGGGAACACCGGGGAGCTGTTTTTT.